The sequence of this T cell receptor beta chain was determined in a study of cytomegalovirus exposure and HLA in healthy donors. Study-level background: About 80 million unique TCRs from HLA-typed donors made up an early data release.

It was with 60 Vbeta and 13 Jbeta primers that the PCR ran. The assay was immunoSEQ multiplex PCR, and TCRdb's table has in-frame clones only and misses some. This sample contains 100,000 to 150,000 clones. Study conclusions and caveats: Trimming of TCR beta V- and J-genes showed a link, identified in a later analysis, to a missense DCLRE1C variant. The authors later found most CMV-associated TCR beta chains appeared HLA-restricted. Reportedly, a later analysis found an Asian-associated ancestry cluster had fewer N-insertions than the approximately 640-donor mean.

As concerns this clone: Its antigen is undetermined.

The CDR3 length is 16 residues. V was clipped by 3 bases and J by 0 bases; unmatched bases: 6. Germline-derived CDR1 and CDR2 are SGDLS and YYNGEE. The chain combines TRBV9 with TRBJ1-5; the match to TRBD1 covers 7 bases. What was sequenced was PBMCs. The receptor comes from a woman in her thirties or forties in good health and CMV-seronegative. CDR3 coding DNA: TGTGCCAGCAGCGCCCGGACAGGACATAGCAATCAGCCCCAGCATTTT. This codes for CASSARTGHSNQPQHF.